This TCR beta chain was profiled in a study of human T cells and chemical hapten exposure. Only a few counts were recorded for this clonotype. TCRdb called the RACE reads again in MiXCR, with one record for every CDR3 protein. The table has 350,000 or so distinct CDR3 sequences, approximately 6.3% seen once. The CDR3 runs 16 residues. Germline V gene lookup returns CDR1 SNHLY and CDR2 FYNNEI. Trimming removed 0 bases from V and 2 bases from J, with 13 bases in between. Sample time point: patch test 1, 2 weeks after DPC sensitization. Treatment indicated: therapeutic diphenylcyclopropenone sensitization with weekly scalp DPC.

The sequenced sample was whole blood, obtained in connection with sensitization to the hapten diphenylcyclopropenone (DPC). This TCR was recovered from a woman aged 18-29 years with alopecia areata. Some clones in this sample may be carry-over from other donors' samples. The gene calls are TRBV2 and TRBJ2-5; D may correspond to TRBD1 or TRBD2 (5 bases each). CDR3 region: CASSEARSRGQETQYF. The CDR3 DNA is TGTGCCAGCAGTGAAGCTCGGTCGAGGGGTCAAGAGACCCAGTACTTC.